This is a list of T cell receptor beta chains from one sample in a study of CD4 T cells in relation to SARS-CoV-2 and coronaviruses. Libraries were prepared by immunoSEQ multiplex PCR; TCRdb keeps only in-frame clonotypes and omits some of them. The table lists approximately 31,000 clones, around three quarters of them singletons. These TCRs are of unknown antigen specificity. Material: memory CD4+ T cells from PBMCs, cultured in vitro. The receptors derive from an adult with COVID-19. The CDR3 runs from the conserved cysteine through the conserved F or W.

v_call cdr3_aa
TRBV6-4 CASSDGGGQVGISYEQYF
TRBV18 CASSPTPDSFYGYTF
TRBV5-1 CASSLTSGQETQYF
TRBV5-1 CASSEFPDFSYEQYF
TRBV7-9 CASSPDGPGLTIYF
TRBV5-5 CASSPVADINEKLFF
TRBV21-1 CASSKAPVYSAYEQYF
TRBV7-9 CASSRVGSGELFF
TRBV15 CATSLGPSGQALDTQYF
TRBV7-9 CASSSQGRGANVLTF
TRBV28 CASTKGAGANVLTF
TRBV6-5 CASSFGLNQPQHF
TRBV11-2 CASSLVRGHRTGELFF
TRBV28 CASSLPRRASGAYNEQFF
TRBV18 CASSPPGKNTEAFF
TRBV28 CASSKRQGMGQPQHF
TRBV7-8 CASSRGEALVGNTIYF
TRBV11-1 CASSPLREGEQFF